This entry is about one TCR beta chain. Time point defined: peripheral blood 6 weeks after treatment start. Trimming took 1 base from V and 4 from J, leaving 4 bases between them. The CDR3 totals 12 residues. Germline CDR1 and CDR2: SGHTA and FQGNSA. These data are taken from a study of PD-L1 blockade in urothelial cancer. About the research overall: When patients started atezolizumab in about 2014, it was given at 1,200 mg intravenously every 3 weeks. Typically, measured as a median, blood samples had 130,000 to 150,000 T cells.

Libraries were prepared by immunoSEQ multiplex PCR; TCRdb keeps only in-frame clonotypes and omits some of them. The sample lists about 25,000 clones; approximately 86% were seen once. The material sequenced was PBMCs, taken around atezolizumab (anti-PD-L1) treatment. The chain couples TRBV7-2 to TRBJ1-1; D not resolved. This sequence originates from a man in his 70s with urothelial cancer. CDR3 region: CASSLGATEAFF. CDR3 sequence (DNA): TGTGCCAGCAGCTTAGGGGCCACTGAAGCTTTCTTT.